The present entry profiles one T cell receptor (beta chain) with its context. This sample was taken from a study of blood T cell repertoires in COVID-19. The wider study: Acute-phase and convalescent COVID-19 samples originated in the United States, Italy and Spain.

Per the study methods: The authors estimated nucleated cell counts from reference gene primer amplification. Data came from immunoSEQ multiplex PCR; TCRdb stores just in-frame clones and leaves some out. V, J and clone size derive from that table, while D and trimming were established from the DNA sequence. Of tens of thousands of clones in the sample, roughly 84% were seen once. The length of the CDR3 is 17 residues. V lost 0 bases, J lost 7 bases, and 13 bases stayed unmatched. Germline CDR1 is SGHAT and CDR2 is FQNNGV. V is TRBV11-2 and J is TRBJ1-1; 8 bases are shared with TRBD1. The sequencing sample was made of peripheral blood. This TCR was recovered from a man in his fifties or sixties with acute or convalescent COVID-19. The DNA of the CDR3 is TGTGCCAGCAGCTTAGAACTTCCCGGGACAGGAGTAGATGAAGCTTTCTTT. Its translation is CASSLELPGTGVDEAFF.